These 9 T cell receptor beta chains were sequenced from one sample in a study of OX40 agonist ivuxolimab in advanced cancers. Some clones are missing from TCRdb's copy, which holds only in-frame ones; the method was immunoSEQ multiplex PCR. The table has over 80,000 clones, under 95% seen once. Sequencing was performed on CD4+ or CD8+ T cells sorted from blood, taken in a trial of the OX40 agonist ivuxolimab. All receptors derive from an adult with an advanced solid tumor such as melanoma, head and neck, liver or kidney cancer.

The CDR3 spells CREIYREFMNTEAFF. DNA for the CDR3: TGCAGGGAAATTTACAGGGAGTTTATGAACACTGAAGCTTTCTTT. The J gene is TRBJ1-1, the V gene TRBV29-1; possible D gene TRBD1, 6 bases. Germline V CDR1 and CDR2: SQVTM, ANQGSEA. The CDR3 consists of 15 residues. The complete variable domain, with remaining parts taken from reference TRBV29-1 and TRBJ1-1, reads SAVISQKPSRDICQRGTSLTIQCQVDSQVTMMFWYRQQPGQSLTLIATANQGSEATYESGFVIDKFPISRPNLTFSTLTVSNMSPEDSSIYLCREIYREFMNTEAFFGQGTRLTVV.

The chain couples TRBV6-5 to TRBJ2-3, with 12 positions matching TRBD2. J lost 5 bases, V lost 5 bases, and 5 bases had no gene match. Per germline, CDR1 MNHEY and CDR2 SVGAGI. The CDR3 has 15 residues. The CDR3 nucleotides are TGTGCCAGCAGTCGACTAGCGGGAGTAAGAGATACGCAGTATTTT. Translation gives CASSRLAGVRDTQYF.

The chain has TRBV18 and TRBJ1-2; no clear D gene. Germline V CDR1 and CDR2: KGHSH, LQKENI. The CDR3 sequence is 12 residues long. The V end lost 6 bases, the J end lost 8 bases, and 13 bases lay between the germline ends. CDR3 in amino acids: CASSTKQEGYTF. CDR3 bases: TGTGCCAGCTCCACCAAACAAGAGGGCTACACCTTC.

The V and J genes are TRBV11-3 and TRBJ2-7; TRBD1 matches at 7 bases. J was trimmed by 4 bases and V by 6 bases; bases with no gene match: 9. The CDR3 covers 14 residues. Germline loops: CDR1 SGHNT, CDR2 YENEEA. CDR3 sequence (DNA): TGTGCCAGCAGACAGGGACAGTCGCCTTACGAGCAGTACTTC. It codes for CASRQGQSPYEQYF.

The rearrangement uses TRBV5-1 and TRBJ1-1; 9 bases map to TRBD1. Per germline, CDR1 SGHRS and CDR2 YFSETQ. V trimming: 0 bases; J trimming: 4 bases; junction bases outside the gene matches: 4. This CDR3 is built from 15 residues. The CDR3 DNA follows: TGCGCCAGCAGCTTGGGGGACAGGGAGGTCACTGAAGCTTTCTTT. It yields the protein CASSLGDREVTEAFF.

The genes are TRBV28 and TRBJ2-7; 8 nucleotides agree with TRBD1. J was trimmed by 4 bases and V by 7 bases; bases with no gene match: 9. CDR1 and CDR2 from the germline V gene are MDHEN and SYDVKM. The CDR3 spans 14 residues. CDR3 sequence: CASNGQGLGYEQYF. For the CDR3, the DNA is TGTGCCAGCAACGGACAGGGTTTAGGTTACGAGCAGTACTTC. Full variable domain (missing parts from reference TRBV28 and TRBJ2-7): DVKVTQSSRYLVKRTGEKVFLECVQDMDHENMFWYRQDPGLGLRLIYFSYDVKMKEKGDIPEGYSVSREKKERFSLILESASTNQTSMYLCASNGQGLGYEQYFGPGTRLTVT.

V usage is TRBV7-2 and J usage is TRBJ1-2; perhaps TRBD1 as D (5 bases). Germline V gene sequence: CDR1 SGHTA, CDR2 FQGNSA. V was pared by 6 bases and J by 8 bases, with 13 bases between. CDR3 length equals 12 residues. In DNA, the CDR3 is TGTGCCAGCAGGACAGCCAACGGGGGCTACACCTTC. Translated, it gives CASRTANGGYTF.

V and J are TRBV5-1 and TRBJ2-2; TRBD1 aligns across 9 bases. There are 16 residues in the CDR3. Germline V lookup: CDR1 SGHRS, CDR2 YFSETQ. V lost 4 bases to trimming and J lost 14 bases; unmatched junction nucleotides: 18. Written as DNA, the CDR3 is TGCGCCAGCAGCACCCGACCGGGACAGGGCACCTCACAACTGTTTTTT. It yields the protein CASSTRPGQGTSQLFF.

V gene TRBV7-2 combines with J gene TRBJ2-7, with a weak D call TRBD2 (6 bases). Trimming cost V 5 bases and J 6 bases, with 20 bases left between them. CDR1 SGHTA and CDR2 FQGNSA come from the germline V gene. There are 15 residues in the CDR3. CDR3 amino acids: CASSLVTDYPREQYF. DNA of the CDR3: TGTGCCAGCAGCCTCGTTACGGACTATCCCCGCGAGCAGTACTTC.